This entry lists 27 T cell receptor beta chains sequenced from one sample in a study of blood T cell repertoires in COVID-19. Measured with immunoSEQ multiplex PCR; TCRdb has only the in-frame clones, and not every one. The sample has around 300,000 clones; roughly 90% are singletons. Input material: PBMCs or T cells enriched from blood (not recorded which). These receptors originate from a woman aged 55-69 years who had recovered from COVID-19.

The V and J genes are TRBV30 and TRBJ2-5; unclear D gene. The CDR3 covers 13 residues. Germline lookup yields CDR1 GTSNPN and CDR2 SVGIG (reference sequence). V was pared by 0 bases and J by 1 base, with 6 bases between. Here the CDR3 reads CAWSVPLQETQYF. CDR3 bases: TGTGCCTGGAGTGTCCCCCTCCAAGAGACCCAGTACTTC.

This chain joins TRBV13 and TRBJ2-4, with D hard to call. V lost 3 bases, J lost 6 bases, and 12 bases lay in between. Germline V CDR1 and CDR2: PRHDT, FYEKMQ (reference sequence). The CDR3 is made up of 14 amino acids. The DNA for the CDR3 is TGTGCCAGCAGCTTTAATCCGGTGTCAAACATTCAGTACTTC. It yields the protein CASSFNPVSNIQYF. The full variable domain, rest sourced from reference TRBV13 and TRBJ2-4, is AAGVIQSPRHLIKEKRETATLKCYPIPRHDTVYWYQQGPGQDPQFLISFYEKMQSDKGSIPDRFSAQQFSDYHSELNMSSLELGDSALYFCASSFNPVSNIQYFGAGTRLSVL.

The chain uses TRBV9 and TRBJ2-1; no clear D. This CDR3 is built from 14 residues. Germline assignment: CDR1 SGDLS and CDR2 YYNGEE. V gave up 0 bases and J gave up 8 bases, with 12 bases separating them. This chain's CDR3 is CASSVAPGIYEQFF. DNA of the CDR3: TGTGCCAGCAGCGTAGCCCCCGGTATATATGAGCAGTTCTTC. The whole variable domain, remainder taken from reference TRBV9 and TRBJ2-1, is DSGVTQTPKHLITATGQRVTLRCSPRSGDLSVYWYQQSLDQGLQFLIQYYNGEERAKGNILERFSAQQFPDLHSELNLSSLELGDSALYFCASSVAPGIYEQFFGPGTRLTVL.

This clone was seen a few times. The V gene is TRBV2, the J gene TRBJ1-5, with D unresolved. CDR3 length: 14 residues. V lost 7 bases and J lost 2, with 12 bases in between. The germline gives CDR1 SNHLY, CDR2 FYNNEI. The CDR3 loop reads CASMMEVGNQPQHF. In DNA, the CDR3 is TGTGCCAGCATGATGGAGGTGGGCAATCAGCCCCAGCATTTT.

CDR3 protein: CASSRTTYEQYF. The CDR3 DNA follows: TGTGCCAGCAGCCGAACCACTTACGAGCAGTACTTC. This chain joins TRBV11-2 and TRBJ2-7; D is unresolved. Per the germline V gene, CDR1 is SGHAT and CDR2 is FQNNGV. Deletions cut 5 bases from V and 4 bases from J, with 9 bases between. The length of the CDR3 is 12 residues.

The chain has TRBV5-1 and TRBJ2-5, with a weak D call TRBD1 (7 bases). The V gene lost 4 bases and the J gene lost 2 bases, with 12 bases spanning the gap. The CDR3 spans 14 residues. The germline V gene encodes CDR1 SGHRS and CDR2 YFSETQ. CDR3 nucleotides: TGCGCCAGCAGCCCCCAGGGGGGTCAAGAGACCCAGTACTTC. Protein product: CASSPQGGQETQYF.

The V call is TRBV11-1, the J call TRBJ1-2; 10 bases line up with TRBD1. The CDR3 extends over 14 amino acids. Germline assignment: CDR1 SGHAT and CDR2 FQDESV (reference sequence). The V gene end was trimmed by 3 bases and the J gene end by 5 bases; junction bases not matched to a gene: 3. The CDR3 loop is CASSFSDRGYGYTF. CDR3 sequence (DNA): TGTGCCAGCAGCTTCTCGGACAGGGGGTATGGCTACACCTTC.

The chain links TRBV28 to TRBJ2-2, with TRBD2 as a possible D gene (6 bases). CDR1 and CDR2 from the germline V gene are MDHEN and SYDVKM. The CDR3 is 15 residues long. V was clipped by 9 bases and J by 2 bases, with 16 bases between them. In DNA form, the CDR3 reads TGTGCCAGTACTTCGACCGGGACTAACACCGGGGAGCTGTTTTTT. This codes for CASTSTGTNTGELFF. Based on the CDR3 plus reference TRBV28 and TRBJ2-2, the full variable domain is DVKVTQSSRYLVKRTGEKVFLECVQDMDHENMFWYRQDPGLGLRLIYFSYDVKMKEKGDIPEGYSVSREKKERFSLILESASTNQTSMYLCASTSTGTNTGELFFGEGSRLTVL.

The CDR3 here is CASSLYGQMNTEAFF. CDR3 sequence (DNA): TGCGCCAGCAGCTTGTACGGACAAATGAACACTGAAGCTTTCTTT. This rearrangement joins TRBV5-1 to TRBJ1-1; D might be TRBD1 (5 bases). The CDR3 contains 15 residues. The V gene's germline CDR1 is SGHRS and CDR2 YFSETQ. Trimming stripped 1 base from V and 0 bases from J, with 10 bases between. Combining the CDR3 with reference TRBV5-1 and TRBJ1-1 gives the whole variable domain KAGVTQTPRYLIKTRGQQVTLSCSPISGHRSVSWYQQTPGQGLQFLFEYFSETQRNKGNFPGRFSGRQFSNSRSEMNVSTLELGDSALYLCASSLYGQMNTEAFFGQGTRLTVV.

The chain is built from TRBV3-1 (or the pseudogene TRBV3-2) and TRBJ2-1; tentatively, D is TRBD1 (6 bases). V was cut by 4 bases and J by 9 bases, with 10 bases left in between. The CDR3 extends over 12 amino acids. Germline V gene data show CDR1 as LGHDT and CDR2 as YNNKEL (reference sequence). CDR3 nucleotides: TGTGCCAGCAGCCGGCAGGGGAGTGAGCAGTTCTTC. This codes for CASSRQGSEQFF.

The genes are TRBV5-1 and TRBJ2-1; 8 nucleotides line up with TRBD1. Germline V gives CDR1 SGHRS, CDR2 YFSETQ. V gave up 1 base and J gave up 5 bases; unmatched junction bases: 5. This CDR3 has 15 residues. The CDR3 DNA reads TGCGCCAGCAGCTTGACGACAGGGGTCCACAATGAGCAGTTCTTC. It encodes CASSLTTGVHNEQFF.

V and J are TRBV28 and TRBJ1-6; 8 positions agree with TRBD1. Per the germline V gene, CDR1 is MDHEN and CDR2 is SYDVKM. CDR3 length equals 13 residues. Losses at the gene ends were 6 bases for V and 10 bases for J; bases not matched to a gene: 5. The CDR3 sequence: CASSRDRGSPLHF. The DNA for the CDR3 is TGTGCCAGCAGCCGTGACAGGGGATCACCCCTCCACTTT.

The V gene is TRBV6-6, the J gene TRBJ2-1; 8 nucleotides align to TRBD1. Losses at the gene ends were 5 bases for V and 0 bases for J; bases not matched to a gene: 6. CDR1 MNHNY and CDR2 SVGAGI come from the germline V gene (reference sequence). The CDR3 covers 16 residues. This CDR3 is CASSGGQASSYNEQFF. The CDR3, as DNA: TGTGCCAGCAGTGGGGGACAGGCCAGCTCCTACAATGAGCAGTTCTTC.

The genes are TRBV5-1 and TRBJ2-2, with 7 bases lining up with TRBD2. Trimming took 4 bases from V and 4 from J; bases not matched to a gene: 10. The CDR3 has 16 amino acids. The V gene's germline CDR1 is SGHRS and CDR2 YFSETQ. This CDR3 reads CASSPTSLAGTGELFF. CDR3 DNA: TGCGCCAGCAGCCCGACTAGCCTCGCAGGCACCGGGGAGCTGTTTTTT.

The rearrangement joins TRBV20-1 to TRBJ1-2; maybe TRBD1 (5 bases). Germline V gene sequence: CDR1 DFQATT, CDR2 SNEGSKA (reference sequence). The V end lost 4 bases, the J end lost 6 bases, and 9 bases lay between the germline ends. The CDR3 sequence is 11 residues long. The CDR3 DNA reads TGCAGTGCTACGCAGGGTAATGGCTACACCTTC. This encodes CSATQGNGYTF.

The chain employs TRBV7-3 and TRBJ2-7, with 7 bases that match TRBD2. The CDR3 covers 14 residues. Germline-derived CDR1 and CDR2 are SGHTA and FQGTGA. Germline trimming cut 6 bases from V and 4 bases from J; bases unmatched to any gene: 9. CDR3 sequence (DNA): TGTGCCAGCAGGTCACCGGGACTAATATACGAGCAGTACTTC. It yields the protein CASRSPGLIYEQYF.

V is TRBV27 and J is TRBJ2-2, with TRBD2 matching over 8 bases. J gave up 6 bases and V 7 bases, and 7 bases lay outside the gene matches. The CDR3 sequence is 14 residues long. Germline V gene data show CDR1 as MNHEY and CDR2 as SMNVEV (reference sequence). In nucleotides, the CDR3 is TGTGCCAGCACTCTCACAGCGGGAGCCGGGGAGCTGTTTTTT. Translating it yields CASTLTAGAGELFF.

The chain combines TRBV11-2 with TRBJ1-2, with D unclear. This CDR3 contains 14 residues. Germline assignment: CDR1 SGHAT and CDR2 FQNNGV. Trimming pared 1 base from V and 4 bases from J, leaving 10 bases between. In DNA form, the CDR3 reads TGTGCCAGCAGCTTAGGTCCGTCGGGCTATGGCTACACCTTC. This sequence encodes CASSLGPSGYGYTF.

This clone showed up just once. The chain couples TRBV5-1 to TRBJ1-2; 8 bases are shared with TRBD1. The J segment lost 5 bases and the V segment lost 0 bases, leaving 3 bases of the junction unmatched. The CDR3 runs to 14 residues. Germline-derived CDR1 and CDR2 are SGHRS and YFSETQ. The CDR3 loop reads CASSLGQGPYGYTF. The CDR3 DNA reads TGCGCCAGCAGCTTGGGACAGGGGCCTTATGGCTACACCTTC. The full variable domain, with the rest looked up from reference TRBV5-1 and TRBJ1-2, is KAGVTQTPRYLIKTRGQQVTLSCSPISGHRSVSWYQQTPGQGLQFLFEYFSETQRNKGNFPGRFSGRQFSNSRSEMNVSTLELGDSALYLCASSLGQGPYGYTFGSGTRLTVV.

J is TRBJ2-1 and V is TRBV9, with 9 nucleotides matching TRBD2. V lost 2 bases to trimming and J lost 6 bases; unmatched junction nucleotides: 12. The CDR3 length is 17 residues. In germline, CDR1 is SGDLS, CDR2 YYNGEE. The CDR3 here is CASSVGLARGQRNEQFF. CDR3 coding DNA: TGTGCCAGCAGCGTCGGACTAGCGCGGGGCCAACGCAATGAGCAGTTCTTC.

A few counts support this clone. V usage is TRBV9 and J usage is TRBJ1-3; TRBD1 agrees at 7 bases. The CDR3 is 18 residues long. After removal of 4 bases from V and 0 bases from J, the junction contained 13 bases not matched to a gene. Germline assignment: CDR1 SGDLS and CDR2 YYNGEE. The CDR3 DNA is TGTGCCAGCAGCCTTGGGGCCGACAGGGCCTACTCTGGAAACACCATATATTTT. Translation: CASSLGADRAYSGNTIYF. The full variable domain, completed using reference TRBV9 and TRBJ1-3, is DSGVTQTPKHLITATGQRVTLRCSPRSGDLSVYWYQQSLDQGLQFLIQYYNGEERAKGNILERFSAQQFPDLHSELNLSSLELGDSALYFCASSLGADRAYSGNTIYFGEGSWLTVV.

The J gene is TRBJ2-2, the V gene TRBV6-4; maybe TRBD2 (5 bases). The CDR3 extends over 14 amino acids. Between the trimmed V and J ends, which lost 4 bases and 5 bases, there was a span of 11 bases. Germline-derived CDR1 and CDR2 are MRHNA and SNTAGT. CDR3 in DNA: TGTGCCAGCAGTGCAGGCGGAGGAACCGGGGAGCTGTTTTTT. This encodes CASSAGGGTGELFF.

This clone has a handful of counts. V gene TRBV11-3 combines with J gene TRBJ2-3; 10 nucleotides line up with TRBD1. Losses at the gene ends were 7 bases for V and 7 bases for J; bases not matched to a gene: 8. The CDR3 spans 14 residues. The germline gives CDR1 SGHNT, CDR2 YENEEA. The CDR3 loop reads CASTAWDRGYTQYF. The CDR3 nucleotides are TGTGCCAGCACCGCCTGGGACAGGGGTTATACGCAGTATTTT. The variable domain in full, with the rest retrieved from reference TRBV11-3 and TRBJ2-3, is EAGVVQSPRYKIIEKKQPVAFWCNPISGHNTLYWYLQNLGQGPELLIRYENEEAVDDSQLPKDRFSAERLKGVDSTLKIQPAELGDSAVYLCASTAWDRGYTQYFGPGTRLTVL.

The chain couples TRBV9 to TRBJ2-3, with TRBD2 identical over 14 bases. Per germline, CDR1 SGDLS and CDR2 YYNGEE. V was clipped by 0 bases and J by 2 bases; unmatched bases: 5. The CDR3 runs 18 residues. CDR3 in DNA: TGTGCCAGCAGCGTAGTTCCGGGACTAGCGGGGGACACAGATACGCAGTATTTT. It encodes CASSVVPGLAGDTDTQYF.

The chain employs TRBV2 and TRBJ1-4; D is uncertain. V lost 5 bases to trimming and J lost 8 bases, with 15 bases between them. The CDR3 runs 14 residues. Germline V gene sequence: CDR1 SNHLY, CDR2 FYNNEI. The CDR3 DNA reads as TGTGCCAGCAGTCGTCTCATTCGAGGGGAAAAACTGTTTTTT. The encoded protein is CASSRLIRGEKLFF.

The chain is built from TRBV18 and TRBJ1-1, with 8 bases identical to TRBD1. Germline V lookup: CDR1 KGHSH, CDR2 LQKENI. This CDR3 is built from 14 residues. The trim removed 6 bases at V and 3 bases at J, leaving 6 bases unmatched. CDR3 nucleotide sequence: TGTGCCAGCTCCCGAAAGGGACAGGACACTGAAGCTTTCTTT. It is translated as CASSRKGQDTEAFF.

The chain employs TRBV14 and TRBJ2-5; 7 bases line up with TRBD1. CDR1 is SGHDN, CDR2 FVKESK, per germline. V shed 4 bases, J shed 1 base, and the junction held 3 bases outside the gene matches. The CDR3 extends over 14 amino acids. The CDR3: CASSLRQGQETQYF. DNA of the CDR3: TGTGCCAGCAGCCTAAGACAGGGCCAAGAGACCCAGTACTTC.